This T cell receptor beta chain was captured by sequencing in a study of T cells after somatic rescue of genetic block. The protocol was immunoSEQ multiplex PCR, while the TCRdb copy is restricted to in-frame clones and leaves out a portion. Of under 150,000 clones listed, 85% to 95% were seen once; the top ten hold 1.4%. This receptor was taken from a woman aged 18-29 years. The source material was peripheral blood mononuclear cells (PBMCs).

CDR3 residues: CASSLGAYNSPLHF. CDR3 DNA sequence: TGTGCCAGCAGCTTAGGCGCGTATAATTCACCCCTCCACTTT. This sequence joins TRBV7-2 and TRBJ1-6; D is unresolved. V lost 1 base and J 4 bases, leaving 5 bases between the germline ends. In germline, CDR1 is SGHTA, CDR2 FQGNSA. This CDR3 is 14 amino acids long.